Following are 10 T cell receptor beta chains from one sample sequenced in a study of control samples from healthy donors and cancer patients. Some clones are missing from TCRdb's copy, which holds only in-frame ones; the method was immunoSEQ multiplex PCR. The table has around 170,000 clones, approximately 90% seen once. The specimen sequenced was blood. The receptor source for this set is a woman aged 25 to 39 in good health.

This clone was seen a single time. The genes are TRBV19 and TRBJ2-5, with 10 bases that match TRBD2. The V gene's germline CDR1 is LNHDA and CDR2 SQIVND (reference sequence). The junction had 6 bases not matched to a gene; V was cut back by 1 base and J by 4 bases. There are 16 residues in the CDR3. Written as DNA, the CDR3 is TGTGCCAGTAGTATAGGGCTAGCGGGAGATTTAGAGACCCAGTACTTC. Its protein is CASSIGLAGDLETQYF.

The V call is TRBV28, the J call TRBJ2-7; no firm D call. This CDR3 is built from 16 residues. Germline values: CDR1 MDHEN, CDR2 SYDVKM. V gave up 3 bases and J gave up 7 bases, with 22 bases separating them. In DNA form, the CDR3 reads TGTGCCAGCAGTTTCCGTTTAACGTTAGTACTGGGAGAGCAGTACTTC. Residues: CASSFRLTLVLGEQYF.

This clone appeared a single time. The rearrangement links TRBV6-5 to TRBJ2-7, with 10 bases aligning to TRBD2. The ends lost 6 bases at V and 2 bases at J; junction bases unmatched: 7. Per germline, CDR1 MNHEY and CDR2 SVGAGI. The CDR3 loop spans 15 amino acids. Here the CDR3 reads CASRGASGRTYEQYF. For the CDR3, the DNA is TGTGCCAGCAGAGGAGCTAGCGGGAGAACCTACGAGCAGTACTTC.

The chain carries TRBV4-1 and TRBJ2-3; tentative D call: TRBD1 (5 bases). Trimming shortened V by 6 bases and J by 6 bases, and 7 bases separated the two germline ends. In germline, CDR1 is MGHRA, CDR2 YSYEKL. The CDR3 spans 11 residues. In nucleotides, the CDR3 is TGCGCCAGCAGGGGGCCGGATACGCAGTATTTT. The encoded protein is CASRGPDTQYF.

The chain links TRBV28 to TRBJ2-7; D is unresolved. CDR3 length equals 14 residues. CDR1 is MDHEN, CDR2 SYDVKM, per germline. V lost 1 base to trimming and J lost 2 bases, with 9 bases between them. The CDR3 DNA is TGTGCCAGCAGTTTATTTGGCAGAACCTACGAGCAGTACTTC. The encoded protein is CASSLFGRTYEQYF.

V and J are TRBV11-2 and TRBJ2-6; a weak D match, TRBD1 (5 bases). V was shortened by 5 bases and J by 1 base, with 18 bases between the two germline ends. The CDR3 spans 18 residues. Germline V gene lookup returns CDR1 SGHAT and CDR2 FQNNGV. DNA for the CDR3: TGTGCCAGCAGCCCTAGGAGACAGCTAAGATCTGGGGCCAACGTCCTGACTTTC. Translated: CASSPRRQLRSGANVLTF. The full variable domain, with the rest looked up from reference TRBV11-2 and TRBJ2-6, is EAGVAQSPRYKIIEKRQSVAFWCNPISGHATLYWYQQILGQGPKLLIQFQNNGVVDDSQLPKDRFSAERLKGVDSTLKIQPAKLEDSAVYLCASSPRRQLRSGANVLTFGAGSRLTVL.

The chain's CDR3 is CASSIGPQGAKPQHF. The CDR3 nucleotides are TGTGCCAGTAGTATAGGTCCACAGGGGGCAAAGCCCCAGCATTTT. The chain employs TRBV19 and TRBJ1-5; 9 nucleotides agree with TRBD1. The trim removed 1 base at V and 8 bases at J, leaving 6 bases unmatched. The CDR3 has 15 amino acids. CDR1 is LNHDA, CDR2 SQIVND, per germline (reference sequence).

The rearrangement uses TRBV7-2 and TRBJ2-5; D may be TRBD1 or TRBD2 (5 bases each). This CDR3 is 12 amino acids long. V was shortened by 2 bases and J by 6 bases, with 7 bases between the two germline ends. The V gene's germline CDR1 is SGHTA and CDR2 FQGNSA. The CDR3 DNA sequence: TGTGCCAGCAGCTTATTGGGACAGACCCAGTACTTC. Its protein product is CASSLLGQTQYF.

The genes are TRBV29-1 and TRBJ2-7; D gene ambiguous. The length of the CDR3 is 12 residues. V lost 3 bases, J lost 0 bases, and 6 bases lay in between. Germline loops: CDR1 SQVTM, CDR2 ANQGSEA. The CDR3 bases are TGCAGCGTTGATCACGGCTCCTACGAGCAGTACTTC. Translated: CSVDHGSYEQYF.

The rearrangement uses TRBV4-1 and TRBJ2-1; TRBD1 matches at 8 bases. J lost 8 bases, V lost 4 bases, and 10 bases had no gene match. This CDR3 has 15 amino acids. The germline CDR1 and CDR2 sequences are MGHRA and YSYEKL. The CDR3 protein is CASSPRTGLEDEQFF. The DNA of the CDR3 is TGCGCCAGCAGCCCCCGGACAGGGTTGGAGGATGAGCAGTTCTTC.